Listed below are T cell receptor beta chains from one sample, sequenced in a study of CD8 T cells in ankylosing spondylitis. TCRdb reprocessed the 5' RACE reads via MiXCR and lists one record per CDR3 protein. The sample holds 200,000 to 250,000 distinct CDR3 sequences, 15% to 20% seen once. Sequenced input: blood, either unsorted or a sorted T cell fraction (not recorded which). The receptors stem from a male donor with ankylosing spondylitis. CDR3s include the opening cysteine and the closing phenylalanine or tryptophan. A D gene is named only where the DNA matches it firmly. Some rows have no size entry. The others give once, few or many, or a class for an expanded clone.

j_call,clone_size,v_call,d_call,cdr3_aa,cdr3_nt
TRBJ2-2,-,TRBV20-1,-,CSARDLLGTDPTGELFF,TGCAGTGCTAGAGATCTGTTGGGGACGGATCCCACCGGGGAGCTGTTTTTT
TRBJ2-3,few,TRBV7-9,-,CASSRLEEADTQYF,TGTGCCAGCAGCCGACTAGAAGAGGCAGATACGCAGTATTTT
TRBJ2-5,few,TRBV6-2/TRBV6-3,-,CASSSGAGYETQYF,TGTGCCAGCAGTTCTGGAGCGGGTTATGAGACCCAGTACTTC
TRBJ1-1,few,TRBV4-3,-,CASSFADGERTEAFF,TGCGCCAGCAGCTTCGCGGACGGGGAGAGGACTGAAGCTTTCTTT
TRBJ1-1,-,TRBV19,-,CASNQGGAEAFF,TGTGCCAGTAATCAAGGGGGAGCTGAAGCTTTCTTT
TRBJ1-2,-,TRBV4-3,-,CASSQDRAGFAHGYTF,TGCGCCAGCAGCCAAGATCGGGCAGGTTTTGCTCATGGCTACACCTTC
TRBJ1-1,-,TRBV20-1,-,CSARSPHKNTEAFF,TGCAGTGCTAGATCCCCTCATAAAAACACTGAAGCTTTCTTT
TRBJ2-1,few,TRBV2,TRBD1,CASRERTTGAHYNEQFF,TGTGCCAGCAGGGAAAGAACAACAGGGGCGCACTACAATGAGCAGTTCTTC
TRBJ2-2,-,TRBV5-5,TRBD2,CASSATTSGRATGELFF,TGTGCCAGCAGCGCCACGACTAGCGGGAGGGCCACCGGGGAGCTGTTTTTT
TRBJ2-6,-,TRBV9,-,CASSVARDVSGANVLTF,TGTGCCAGCAGCGTAGCCAGGGATGTGTCTGGGGCCAACGTCCTGACTTTC
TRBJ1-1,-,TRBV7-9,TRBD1,CASSITGTVNTEAFF,TGTGCCAGCAGCATAACCGGGACAGTGAACACTGAAGCTTTCTTT
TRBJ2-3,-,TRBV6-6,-,CASSVLVPDTQYF,TGTGCCAGCAGCGTACTAGTTCCAGATACGCAGTATTTT
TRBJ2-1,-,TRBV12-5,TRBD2,CASGSLGGRTNEQFF,TGTGCTAGTGGTTCGTTAGGCGGGAGAACCAATGAGCAGTTCTTC
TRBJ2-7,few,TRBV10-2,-,CASSDGGGSYEQYF,TGCGCCAGCAGTGACGGGGGAGGCTCCTACGAGCAGTACTTC
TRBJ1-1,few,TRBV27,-,CASSTATSQDEAFF,TGTGCCAGCAGTACGGCCACCTCACAGGATGAAGCTTTCTTT
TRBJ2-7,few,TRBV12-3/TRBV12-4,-,CASSAGISYEQYF,TGTGCCAGCAGTGCGGGTATCTCCTACGAGCAGTACTTC
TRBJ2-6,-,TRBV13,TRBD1,CASSPQTGGSSGANVLTF,TGTGCCAGCAGCCCACAGACAGGGGGCTCCTCTGGGGCCAACGTCCTGACTTTC
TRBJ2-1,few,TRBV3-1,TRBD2,CASSPGGGGWDEQFF,TGTGCCAGCAGCCCCGGGGGCGGGGGGTGGGATGAGCAGTTCTTC
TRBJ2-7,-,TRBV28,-,CASQAAGFRTYEQYF,TGTGCCAGCCAAGCCGCGGGGTTTAGGACCTACGAGCAGTACTTC
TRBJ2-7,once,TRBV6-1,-,CASSAIGTSYEQYF,TGTGCCAGCAGCGCCATAGGGACCTCCTACGAGCAGTACTTC
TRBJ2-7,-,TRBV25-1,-,CASSETLGEQYF,TGTGCCAGCAGTGAAACCCTAGGTGAGCAGTACTTC